This entry lists 15 T cell receptor beta chains sequenced from one sample in a study of T cells in localized non-small cell lung cancer. The table came from immunoSEQ multiplex PCR; TCRdb's copy has only in-frame clones and leaves some out. Here the sample spans about 24,000 clones, just over 90% being singletons. The specimen comprised peripheral blood, sampled before any cancer treatment. Receptor source: a woman aged 35 to 69 with stage I lung adenocarcinoma.

This clone appeared a single time. The chain links TRBV7-6 to TRBJ2-1; D is undetermined. Germline V gene data show CDR1 as SGHVS and CDR2 as FNYEAQ. The CDR3 runs 15 residues. Deletions cut 1 base from V and 5 bases from J, with 12 bases between. The CDR3 loop reads CASSLEGLNNNEQFF. CDR3 sequence (DNA): TGTGCCAGCAGCTTAGAAGGGTTGAATAACAATGAGCAGTTCTTC.

The chain combines TRBV6-6 with TRBJ1-1; 7 bases are a match to TRBD1. The J segment lost 2 bases and the V segment lost 7 bases, leaving 7 bases of the junction unmatched. This CDR3 comprises 14 residues. The germline CDR1 and CDR2 sequences are MNHNY and SVGAGI (reference sequence). The DNA of the CDR3 is TGTGCCAGCAAACCGGGACAGTTAAACACTGAAGCTTTCTTT. Amino acid sequence: CASKPGQLNTEAFF.

The V and J genes are TRBV7-2 and TRBJ2-3; 14 nucleotides line up with TRBD2. Germline V gene lookup returns CDR1 SGHTA and CDR2 FQGNSA. The CDR3 covers 18 residues. The V and J ends lost 6 bases and 5 bases, in that order; junction bases with no gene match: 13. CDR3 region: CASSPRGLAGVFQDTQYF. The CDR3 region has the DNA TGTGCCAGCAGTCCTAGGGGACTAGCGGGAGTCTTTCAAGATACGCAGTATTTT.

This chain links TRBV19 with TRBJ2-1, with D possibly TRBD1 on 5 matching bases. This CDR3 has 16 residues. Germline CDR1 reads LNHDA; CDR2 reads SQIVND (reference sequence). V shed 7 bases and J shed 8 bases, with 24 bases lying between them. CDR3 loop: CASKGQGVIPVDEQFF. Written as DNA, the CDR3 is TGTGCCAGTAAAGGTCAGGGCGTTATTCCGGTGGATGAGCAGTTCTTC.

The chain is built from TRBV6-1 and TRBJ2-7; either TRBD1 or TRBD2 may supply D (5 bases each). Trimming pared 6 bases from V and 1 base from J, leaving 16 bases between. CDR1 and CDR2 (germline): MNHNS, SASEGT. This CDR3 region has 15 residues. CDR3 residues: CASSQEGRGSYEQYF. Written as DNA, the CDR3 is TGTGCCAGCAGCCAAGAGGGTAGGGGTTCCTACGAGCAGTACTTC.

The rearrangement links TRBV30 to TRBJ1-4; a weak D match, TRBD1 (5 bases). This CDR3 comprises 14 residues. Per germline, CDR1 GTSNPN and CDR2 SVGIG (reference sequence). Between the trimmed V and J ends, which lost 0 bases and 8 bases, there was a span of 13 bases. CDR3 amino acids: CAWSVRSGQEKLFF. In DNA, the CDR3 is TGTGCCTGGAGTGTAAGGTCAGGACAAGAAAAACTGTTTTTT.

The chain recombines TRBV19 with TRBJ2-3; 12 bases align to TRBD2. With V trimmed by 4 bases and J by 2 bases, 7 bases remained unmatched. This CDR3 is 17 amino acids long. Per the germline V gene, CDR1 is LNHDA and CDR2 is SQIVND (reference sequence). DNA for the CDR3: TGTGCCAGTAGTACTACTAGCGGGAGGACCTTCACAGATACGCAGTATTTT. It codes for CASSTTSGRTFTDTQYF.

This clone was observed a handful of times. This rearrangement joins TRBV5-1 to TRBJ2-4, with a possible D match to TRBD1 (6 bases). V lost 0 bases and J 1 base, leaving 11 bases between the germline ends. The CDR3 extends over 16 amino acids. Germline CDR1 and CDR2: SGHRS and YFSETQ. DNA for the CDR3: TGCGCCAGCAGCTTGGACAGGGATACGGCCAAAAACATTCAGTACTTC. Translating it yields CASSLDRDTAKNIQYF.

The rearrangement links TRBV5-5 to TRBJ2-1; 8 bases fit TRBD2. Germline V lookup: CDR1 SGHKS, CDR2 YYEKEE (reference sequence). V lost 4 bases and J lost 7; bases outside the gene matches: 10. The length of the CDR3 is 15 residues. DNA for the CDR3: TGTGCCAGCAGCATTTTTAGCGGGAAGGCTAATGAGCAGTTCTTC. The encoded protein is CASSIFSGKANEQFF.

The chain is built from TRBV28 and TRBJ1-2, with 8 bases identical to TRBD1. Germline V gene lookup returns CDR1 MDHEN and CDR2 SYDVKM. The CDR3 runs to 12 residues. J was trimmed by 2 bases and V by 11 bases; bases with no gene match: 4. The CDR3 coding sequence is TGTGCCGTTCGGACAGGGAACTATGGCTACACCTTC. Translating gives CAVRTGNYGYTF.

The chain links TRBV11-2 to TRBJ1-2; a possible D gene is TRBD1 (6 bases). The CDR3 spans 15 residues. Trimming pared 2 bases from V and 7 bases from J, leaving 17 bases between. The germline gives CDR1 SGHAT, CDR2 FQNNGV. The CDR3 bases are TGTGCCAGCAGCTTACTGGCGGGGGGCTCGAGTGGCTACACCTTC. It is translated as CASSLLAGGSSGYTF.

The J gene is TRBJ1-3, the V gene TRBV5-1; TRBD1 matches 7 bases. CDR3 length equals 15 residues. Trimming removed 5 bases from V and 4 bases from J; junction bases left unmatched: 9. CDR1 and CDR2 (germline): SGHRS, YFSETQ. The CDR3 region is CASRPRQGGGNTIYF. The DNA of the CDR3 is TGCGCCAGCAGGCCCCGACAGGGTGGCGGAAACACCATATATTTT.

This clone appeared a single time. The J gene is TRBJ2-3, the V gene TRBV11-1, with D maybe TRBD2 (6 bases). The germline V and J ends were trimmed by 3 bases and 5 bases, with 18 bases remaining between them. This CDR3 spans 16 amino acids. CDR1 is SGHAT, CDR2 FQDESV, per germline (reference sequence). The CDR3 bases are TGTGCCAGCAGCTTGATAACACCTCAGGAGGGAGATACGCAGTATTTT. It encodes CASSLITPQEGDTQYF.

The V and J genes are TRBV20-1 and TRBJ2-5, with D hard to call. The germline V gene has CDR1 DFQATT and CDR2 SNEGSKA (reference sequence). This CDR3 spans 11 amino acids. The V end was cut by 6 bases, the J end by 7 bases, with 12 bases between. CDR3 nucleotide sequence: TGCAGTGCCCCCGCGGAGAGGACCCAGTACTTC. Amino acids: CSAPAERTQYF.

The chain combines TRBV2 with TRBJ1-5; 8 bases match TRBD1. The V gene end was trimmed by 3 bases and the J gene end by 2 bases; junction bases not matched to a gene: 6. The CDR3 covers 16 residues. The germline CDR1 and CDR2 sequences are SNHLY and FYNNEI. DNA of the CDR3: TGTGCCAGCAGTGACAGGGGGCATCGAGGCAATCAGCCCCAGCATTTT. It encodes CASSDRGHRGNQPQHF.